This T cell receptor (beta chain) was recovered during a study of spatial heterogeneity in lung cancer (dated by TCRdb to the late 2010s). General notes on the study: Beta-chain transcripts were consistently detected in greater numbers than alpha-chain transcripts, which likely reflects a higher abundance of beta-chain transcripts. The study quantitatively compared TCR alpha and beta repertoires across multiple tumor regions, matched nontumor lung and blood in non-small cell lung cancer. Nonsynonymous mutation counts, determined by whole-exome sequencing of tumor tissue, were related to TCR repertoire features. Both alpha and beta chains were TCR-sequenced in approximately 220 tumor regions, 64 matched nontumor lung samples and around 54 PBMC samples obtained at surgery. In the raw uncorrected reads, each unique combination of TCR and UMI appeared more than ten times on average. The study at large found these results: Ubiquitous expanded tumor TCRs were detected in blood more often at tumor resection than at routine follow-up. Confirming at a functional level the hypothesis that regional TCRs recognize regional mutations was considered to require additional single-cell paired TCR alpha and beta sequencing.

The time point label of this sample denotes: sample taken at primary tumor resection. Samples were obtained from fewer than 80 patients with early-stage, untreated non-small cell lung cancer from the lung TRACERx cohort. Whole RNA extracted from tumor and nontumor lung tissue, or from cryopreserved PBMC samples, was used for TCR sequencing without cell sorting. Only patients with enough RNA available from two or more tumor regions were chosen for TCR sequencing. The library was prepared using 5' RACE. Instrument used: NextSeq 500. The TCR library protocol attached a unique molecular identifier to each TCR cDNA molecule to allow correction of PCR and sequencing errors. The study's own analysis went as follows. Decombinator tools were used for TCR identification, UMI-based error correction and CDR3 extraction. TCRs above a frequency of 2 per 1,000, corresponding to the top 1% of the tumor frequency distribution, were defined as expanded. Each repertoire was subsampled 100 times to 5,000 TCRs, after which Renyi diversity was computed with the R vegan package. CDR3 similarity networks were built from amino acid triplet string-kernel similarity, with CDR3s being connected when pairwise similarity was above 0.82. TCRdb applied fastp at Q25 and MiXCR to the public reads, then kept only in-frame beta chains. One record per CDR3 amino acid sequence lists the most common genes and DNA. None of the V and J calls come from the authors' own analysis; TCRdb made them. The sample table lists 50,000 to 75,000 distinct CDR3 sequences, approximately 6.3% of them with a count of one. The ten largest clones take up under 15% of the sample.

This clonotype was counted many times. Its binding antigen is unknown. It has no much larger one-base neighbor in the sample; base qualities were not kept. Per the germline V gene, SGHAT is the CDR1 and FQNNGV is the CDR2. CDR3 length: 15 amino acids, cysteine to valine. Only CDR3 DNA remains: 45 bases, in frame from the first base. The junction shows trimming of 5 bases on V and 3 bases on J, and the gene matches do not reach 9 bases of it. The input for sequencing was PBMCs, taken at surgery. The receptor comes from a female donor with early-stage non-small cell lung cancer. The sequence joins TRBV11-2 to TRBJ2-7; 8 junctional bases match TRBD1. The base sequence is TGTGCCAGCAGCCTACAAACAGGGGGAGGCTACGAGCAGTACGTC. This gives the protein CASSLQTGGGYEQYV.